One sample yielded the 7 T cell receptor beta chains listed below, sequenced in a study of human T cells and chemical hapten exposure. Using its own MiXCR run on the RACE reads, TCRdb lists one record per CDR3 protein. In the table there are 150,000 to 200,000 distinct CDR3 sequences, approximately 14% of which are singletons. Time point here: patch test 1, 2 weeks after DPC sensitization. The treatment here: therapeutic diphenylcyclopropenone sensitization with weekly scalp DPC. Source: whole blood, taken in connection with sensitization to the hapten diphenylcyclopropenone (DPC). The origin of the receptors is a woman in her twenties or thirties with alopecia areata. Some clones in this sample may be carry-over from other donors' samples.

This clonotype showed up just a few times. The chain couples TRBV7-9 to TRBJ2-3, with D unresolved. The CDR3 is 13 amino acids. CDR1 is SEHNR and CDR2 is FQNEAQ in the germline V gene (reference sequence). V lost 5 bases to trimming and J lost 2 bases, with 8 bases between them. The CDR3 region is CASSPMATDTQYF. In nucleotides, the CDR3 is TGTGCCAGCAGCCCCATGGCCACAGATACGCAGTATTTT.

With regard to this clonotype: The junction and the germline gene differ at one end; a read error may be behind it. This chain links TRBV7-3 with TRBJ1-1; TRBD1 aligns across 8 bases. This CDR3 comprises 13 residues. The germline V gene encodes CDR1 SGHTA and CDR2 FQGTGA. CDR3 sequence (DNA): TGTACCAGCAGCGGACAGGGCAACACTGAAGCTTTCTTT. It encodes CTSSGQGNTEAFF.

The chain combines TRBV7-6 with TRBJ2-5; possibly TRBD1 for D (6 bases). Trimming removed 5 bases at V and 4 bases at J, with 20 bases between. This CDR3 is 16 amino acids long. Germline CDR1 SGHVS, CDR2 FNYEAQ. The DNA for the CDR3 is TGTGCCAGCAGCGCAGACAGGTCCTCGGGGCCAGAGACCCAGTACTTC. Protein product: CASSADRSSGPETQYF. Looking up the rest from reference TRBV7-6 and TRBJ2-5 gives the full variable domain: GAGVSQSPRYKVTKRGQDVALRCDPISGHVSLYWYRQALGQGPEFLTYFNYEAQQDKSGLPNDRFSAERPEGSISTLTIQRTEQRDSAMYRCASSADRSSGPETQYFGPGTRLLVL.

Worth noting for this clonotype: The germline gene is not matched at one end of the junction; a read error may be the cause. The rearrangement uses TRBV7-8 and TRBJ2-5, with a weak D call TRBD2 (6 bases). CDR1 and CDR2 (germline): SGHVS, FQNEAQ. The CDR3 length is 13 residues. The chain's CDR3 is CASSAPGLETQHF. The CDR3 DNA follows: TGTGCCAGCAGCGCACCGGGACTCGAGACCCAGCACTTC.

This clonotype was found a few times. This chain links TRBV7-8 with TRBJ1-5, with D hard to call. The CDR3 has 12 amino acids. V was clipped by 2 bases and J by 7 bases, with 6 bases between them. Per germline, CDR1 SGHVS and CDR2 FQNEAQ. The CDR3 DNA follows: TGTGCCAGCAGCTTATCGGTCCAGCCCCAGCATTTT. Amino acid sequence: CASSLSVQPQHF.

The table lists this clonotype with many counts. V and J are TRBV29-1 and TRBJ2-7; D may be TRBD1 or TRBD2 (5 bases each). V was cut by 3 bases and J by 0 bases, with 9 bases left in between. This CDR3 has 13 residues. Germline-derived CDR1 and CDR2 are SQVTM and ANQGSEA. The CDR3 spells CSVDGDGSYEQYF. CDR3 DNA sequence: TGCAGCGTTGATGGGGACGGCTCCTACGAGCAGTACTTC.

This clonotype has just a few counts. The rearrangement links TRBV6-2 or TRBV6-3 to TRBJ2-1; maybe TRBD2 (6 bases). The CDR3 sequence is 13 residues long. The germline CDR1 and CDR2 sequences are MNHEY and SVGEGT. The germline V and J ends were trimmed by 5 bases and 4 bases, with 9 bases remaining between them. The chain's CDR3 is CASSNAGYNEQFF. The CDR3 DNA sequence: TGTGCCAGCAGTAACGCGGGGTACAATGAGCAGTTCTTC.